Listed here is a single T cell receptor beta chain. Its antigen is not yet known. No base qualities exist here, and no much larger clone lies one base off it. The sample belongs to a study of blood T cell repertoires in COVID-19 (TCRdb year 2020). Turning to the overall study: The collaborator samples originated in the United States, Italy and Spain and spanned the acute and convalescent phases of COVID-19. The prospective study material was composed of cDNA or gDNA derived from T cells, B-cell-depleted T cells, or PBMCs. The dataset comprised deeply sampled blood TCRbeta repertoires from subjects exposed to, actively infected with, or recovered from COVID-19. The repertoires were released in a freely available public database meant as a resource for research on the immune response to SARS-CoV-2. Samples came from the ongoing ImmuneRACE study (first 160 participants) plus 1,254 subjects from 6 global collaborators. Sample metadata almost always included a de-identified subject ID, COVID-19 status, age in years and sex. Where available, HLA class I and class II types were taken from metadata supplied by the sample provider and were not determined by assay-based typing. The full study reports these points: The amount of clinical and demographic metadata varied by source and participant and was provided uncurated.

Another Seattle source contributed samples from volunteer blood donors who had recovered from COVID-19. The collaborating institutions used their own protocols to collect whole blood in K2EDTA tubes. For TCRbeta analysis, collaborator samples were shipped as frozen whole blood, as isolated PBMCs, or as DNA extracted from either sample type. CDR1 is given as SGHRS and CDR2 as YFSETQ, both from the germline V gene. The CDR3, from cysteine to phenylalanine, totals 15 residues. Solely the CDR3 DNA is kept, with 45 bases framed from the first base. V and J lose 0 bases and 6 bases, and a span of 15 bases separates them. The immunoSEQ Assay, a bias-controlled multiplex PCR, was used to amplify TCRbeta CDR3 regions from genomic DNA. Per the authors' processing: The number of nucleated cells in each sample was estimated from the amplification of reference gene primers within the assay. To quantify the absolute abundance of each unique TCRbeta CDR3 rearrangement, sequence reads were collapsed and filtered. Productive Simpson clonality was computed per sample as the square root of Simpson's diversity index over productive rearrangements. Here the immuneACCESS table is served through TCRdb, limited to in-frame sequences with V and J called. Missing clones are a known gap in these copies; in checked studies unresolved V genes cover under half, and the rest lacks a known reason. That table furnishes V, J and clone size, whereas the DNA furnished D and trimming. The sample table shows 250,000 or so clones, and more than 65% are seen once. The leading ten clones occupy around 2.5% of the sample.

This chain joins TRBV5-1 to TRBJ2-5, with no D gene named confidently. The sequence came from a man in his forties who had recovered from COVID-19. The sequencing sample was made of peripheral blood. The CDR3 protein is CASSLEPGEAKTQYF. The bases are TGCGCCAGCAGCTTGGAGCCCGGAGAAGCAAAGACCCAGTACTTC.